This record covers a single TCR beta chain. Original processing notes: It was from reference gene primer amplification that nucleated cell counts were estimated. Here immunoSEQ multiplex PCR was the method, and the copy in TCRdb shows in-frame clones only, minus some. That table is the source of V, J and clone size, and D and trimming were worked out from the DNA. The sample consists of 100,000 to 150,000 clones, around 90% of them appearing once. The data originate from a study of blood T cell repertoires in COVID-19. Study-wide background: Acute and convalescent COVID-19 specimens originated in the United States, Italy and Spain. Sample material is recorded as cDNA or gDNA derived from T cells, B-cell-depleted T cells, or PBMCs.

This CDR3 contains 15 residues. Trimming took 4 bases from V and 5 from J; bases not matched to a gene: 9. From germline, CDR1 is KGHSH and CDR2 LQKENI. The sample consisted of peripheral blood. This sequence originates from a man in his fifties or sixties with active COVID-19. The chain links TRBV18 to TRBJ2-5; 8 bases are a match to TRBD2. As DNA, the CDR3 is TGTGCCAGCTCACTCACTCGCGGGAGGCATGAGACCCAGTACTTC. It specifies CASSLTRGRHETQYF.